This TCR beta chain stems from a study of blood T cell repertoires in COVID-19. CDR1 SQVTM and CDR2 ANQGSEA come from the germline V gene. V gave up 6 bases and J gave up 5 bases; unmatched junction bases: 1. The CDR3 covers 12 residues. In the authors' workflow: Amplifying reference gene primers gave estimates of nucleated cell counts. Some clones are missing from TCRdb's copy, which holds only in-frame ones; the method was immunoSEQ multiplex PCR. D and trimming come from the DNA, and the V and J calls and clone size come from that table. The sample has around 200,000 clones, roughly 89% seen once. The specimen sequenced was peripheral blood. J is TRBJ2-1 and V is TRBV29-1; 10 nucleotides align to TRBD2. This clonotype was sampled from a man in his sixties who had recovered from COVID-19. Here the CDR3 DNA reads TGCAGCGTAGGACTAGCGGACAATGAGCAGTTCTTC. This translates into CSVGLADNEQFF.